This T cell receptor beta chain originates from a study of T cell repertoires in cytomegalovirus infection (dated by TCRdb to about 2019). For the study in its entirety: Recently identified HLA-C-restricted CMV epitopes, whose presentation resists viral immunomodulation, were targeted by peptide stimulations together with well-studied HLA-B-restricted epitopes. Donor HLA type was relevant to the analysis, because carriage of CMV infection together with the matching HLA type was indicated by public TCR beta signatures. What the research found in general, with its limitations: In the ex vivo response, HLA-C-restricted CMV-specific TCR beta clonotypes were dominant, and in two of eight donors the single most frequent clonotype came from this HLA-C-restricted group. Carriers of CMV infection plus the relevant HLA type were discriminated by the cumulative frequency of public TCR beta family members in the study cohort and in an independent roughly 340-donor cohort.

Data came from an Illumina HiSeq 1500. TCRdb cleaned the public reads at Q25 with fastp, built clones with MiXCR and kept in-frame beta chains. Identical CDR3 protein sequences are pooled into one entry, listed with their most common genes and DNA. The sample records a few hundred thousand distinct CDR3 sequences, just under 40% of which are singletons. Together, the top ten hold roughly 50% of the sample. A note on this clonotype: Its antigen is still unknown. No base quality values were provided; no much bigger clone lies one nucleotide off.

What the treatment or condition label conveys for this sample: in vitro stimulation with specific CMV peptide epitopes to enrich CMV-specific T cells. This TCR was recovered from a human donor in good health (CMV status not recorded). Some clones in this sample may be carry-over from other donors' samples. The specimen was cultured PBMCs, collected from culture after CMV antigen stimulation.

The CDR3 is CASSGGGIDTEAFF. The base sequence is TGTGCCAGCAGTGGTGGAGGGATTGACACTGAAGCTTTCTTT. The chain is assembled from TRBV6-2 or TRBV6-3 and TRBJ1-1; the D gene remains uncertain. CDR3 length: 14 amino acids, cysteine to phenylalanine. CDR3 DNA only is kept here, 42 bases in frame from base 1. Trimming takes 5 bases from V and 3 bases from J, and the germline ends sit 13 bases apart. The germline V gene specifies MNHEY as CDR1 and SVGEGT as CDR2.